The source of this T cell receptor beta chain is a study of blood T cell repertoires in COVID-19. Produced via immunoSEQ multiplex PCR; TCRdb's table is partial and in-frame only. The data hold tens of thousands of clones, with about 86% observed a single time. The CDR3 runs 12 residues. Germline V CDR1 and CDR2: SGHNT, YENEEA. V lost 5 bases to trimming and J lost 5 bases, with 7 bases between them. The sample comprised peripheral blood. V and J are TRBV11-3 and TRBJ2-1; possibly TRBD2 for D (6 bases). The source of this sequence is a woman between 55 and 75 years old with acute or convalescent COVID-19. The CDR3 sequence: CASSGRNNEQFF. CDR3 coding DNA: TGTGCCAGCAGCGGGAGGAACAATGAGCAGTTCTTC.